A selection of T cell receptor beta chains follows, all from one sample in a study of blood T cells in healthy people across ages. One entry per CDR3 protein, called by TCRdb with MiXCR from the 5' RACE reads. The sample records approximately 940,000 distinct CDR3 sequences, approximately 49% being singletons. The sample consisted of blood. The source is a young man in good health. Both conserved end residues are part of each CDR3. Fields, in order: V gene, CDR3 length, D gene, J gene, clone size, CDR3 protein, CDR3 DNA. D genes are given only for firm matches. Clone size is stated in some rows and not others, as once, few, many or a class when expanded.

V gene: TRBV5-1; CDR3 length: 13; D gene: .; J gene: TRBJ1-1; clone size: many; CDR3 protein: CASSSQGDTEAFF; CDR3 DNA: TGCGCCAGCAGCTCCCAGGGAGACACTGAAGCTTTCTTT
V gene: TRBV2; CDR3 length: 14; D gene: .; J gene: TRBJ2-7; clone size: .; CDR3 protein: CACSPRTPYYEQYF; CDR3 DNA: TGTGCCTGCAGTCCGAGGACTCCGTACTACGAGCAGTACTTC
V gene: TRBV20-1; CDR3 length: 15; D gene: .; J gene: TRBJ2-3; clone size: .; CDR3 protein: CSARLGGTSTDTQYF; CDR3 DNA: TGCAGTGCTAGGTTAGGAGGGACTAGCACAGATACGCAGTATTTT
V gene: TRBV4-2; CDR3 length: 15; D gene: TRBD1; J gene: TRBJ2-4; clone size: many; CDR3 protein: CASSQDTGGRNIQYF; CDR3 DNA: TGTGCCAGCAGCCAAGACACAGGGGGACGTAACATTCAGTACTTC
V gene: TRBV5-1; CDR3 length: 15; D gene: .; J gene: TRBJ2-3; clone size: .; CDR3 protein: CASIPGQLSTDTQYF; CDR3 DNA: TGCGCCAGCATTCCTGGACAGCTTAGCACAGATACGCAGTATTTT
V gene: TRBV4-2; CDR3 length: 15; D gene: TRBD1; J gene: TRBJ2-5; clone size: .; CDR3 protein: CASSQIQGTWETQYF; CDR3 DNA: TGTGCCAGCAGCCAGATACAGGGGACCTGGGAGACCCAGTACTTC
V gene: TRBV4-3; CDR3 length: 13; D gene: .; J gene: TRBJ1-6; clone size: .; CDR3 protein: CASSQAKVSPLHF; CDR3 DNA: TGCGCCAGCAGCCAAGCAAAGGTTTCACCCCTCCACTTT
V gene: TRBV5-1; CDR3 length: 13; D gene: .; J gene: TRBJ1-2; clone size: .; CDR3 protein: CASSDGPAEGYTF; CDR3 DNA: TGCGCCAGCAGCGACGGACCCGCGGAGGGCTACACCTTC
V gene: TRBV7-9; CDR3 length: 13; D gene: .; J gene: TRBJ2-3; clone size: .; CDR3 protein: CASSAPTADTQYF; CDR3 DNA: TGTGCCAGCAGCGCGCCGACAGCAGATACGCAGTATTTT
V gene: TRBV13; CDR3 length: 13; D gene: .; J gene: TRBJ2-1; clone size: .; CDR3 protein: CASSVGRRNEQFF; CDR3 DNA: TGTGCCAGCAGCGTAGGCCGGCGTAACGAGCAGTTCTTC
V gene: TRBV6-1; CDR3 length: 13; D gene: .; J gene: TRBJ1-5; clone size: .; CDR3 protein: CASSIQGNQPQHF; CDR3 DNA: TGTGCCAGCAGTATACAGGGCAATCAGCCCCAGCATTTT
V gene: TRBV7-9; CDR3 length: 15; D gene: .; J gene: TRBJ1-1; clone size: .; CDR3 protein: CASSLVSGPNTEAFF; CDR3 DNA: TGTGCCAGCAGCTTAGTTTCAGGCCCGAACACTGAAGCTTTCTTT
V gene: TRBV7-9; CDR3 length: 16; D gene: TRBD1; J gene: TRBJ2-7; clone size: .; CDR3 protein: CASSLTTGGGLYEQYF; CDR3 DNA: TGTGCCAGCAGCTTAACGACAGGGGGGGGGTTATACGAGCAGTACTTC
V gene: TRBV29-1; CDR3 length: 16; D gene: .; J gene: TRBJ2-6; clone size: .; CDR3 protein: CSVVAGRGSGANVLTF; CDR3 DNA: TGCAGCGTTGTTGCAGGGCGTGGCTCTGGGGCCAACGTCCTGACTTTC
V gene: TRBV11-3; CDR3 length: 13; D gene: .; J gene: TRBJ2-1; clone size: .; CDR3 protein: CASSLVGGSEQFF; CDR3 DNA: TGTGCCAGCAGCTTAGTAGGGGGGTCTGAGCAGTTCTTC
V gene: TRBV10-3; CDR3 length: 16; D gene: .; J gene: TRBJ1-5; clone size: few; CDR3 protein: CAISEEAEYSNQPQHF; CDR3 DNA: TGTGCCATCAGTGAGGAGGCCGAGTATAGCAATCAGCCCCAGCATTTT
V gene: TRBV4-3; CDR3 length: 14; D gene: .; J gene: TRBJ2-1; clone size: .; CDR3 protein: CASSQDRGGYEQFF; CDR3 DNA: TGCGCCAGCAGCCAAGACAGGGGGGGTTACGAGCAGTTCTTC
V gene: TRBV6-1; CDR3 length: 11; D gene: .; J gene: TRBJ1-5; clone size: few; CDR3 protein: CASREYQPQHF; CDR3 DNA: TGTGCCAGCAGGGAATATCAGCCCCAGCATTTT
V gene: TRBV6-1; CDR3 length: 15; D gene: TRBD1; J gene: TRBJ1-2; clone size: .; CDR3 protein: CASGSRWTGAYGYTF; CDR3 DNA: TGTGCCAGCGGCAGTAGATGGACAGGGGCCTATGGCTACACCTTC
V gene: TRBV4-3; CDR3 length: 16; D gene: .; J gene: TRBJ2-7; clone size: .; CDR3 protein: CASSQDWDLGSYEQYF; CDR3 DNA: TGCGCCAGCAGCCAAGATTGGGATCTCGGCTCCTACGAGCAGTACTTC
V gene: TRBV7-2; CDR3 length: 14; D gene: .; J gene: TRBJ2-7; clone size: .; CDR3 protein: CASRSSWGSYEQYF; CDR3 DNA: TGTGCCAGCAGGTCGAGCTGGGGCTCCTACGAGCAGTACTTC
V gene: TRBV27; CDR3 length: 18; D gene: .; J gene: TRBJ2-2; clone size: .; CDR3 protein: CASSPTGPHIMSTGELFF; CDR3 DNA: TGTGCCAGCAGTCCGACAGGACCACACATTATGTCCACCGGGGAGCTGTTTTTT
V gene: TRBV7-9; CDR3 length: 13; D gene: TRBD1; J gene: TRBJ2-1; clone size: few; CDR3 protein: CASSARTGYEQFF; CDR3 DNA: TGTGCCAGCAGCGCCCGGACAGGCTATGAGCAGTTCTTC
V gene: TRBV6-5; CDR3 length: 15; D gene: TRBD1; J gene: TRBJ1-2; clone size: .; CDR3 protein: CASSKHGQGRWGYTF; CDR3 DNA: TGTGCCAGCAGTAAACATGGACAGGGGCGGTGGGGCTACACCTTC